A selection of T cell receptor beta chains follows, all from one sample in a study of OX40 agonist ivuxolimab in advanced cancers. Produced via immunoSEQ multiplex PCR; TCRdb's table is partial and in-frame only. The sample includes tens of thousands of clones, 87% seen only once; the top ten take roughly 1.3%. The sample in question was CD4+ or CD8+ T cells sorted from blood, obtained in a trial of the OX40 agonist ivuxolimab. The receptors derive from an adult with an advanced solid tumor such as melanoma, head and neck, liver or kidney cancer. The CDR3 runs from the conserved cysteine through the conserved F or W. The D gene is left open where the match is weak. Some rows mark clone size as missing; the rest say once, few, many or name a class of expanded clone.

v_gene: TRBV19
abundance: few
d_gene: NA
j_gene: TRBJ1-3
CDR3nt: TGTGCCAGTAGTATCGTAGGGAAAGGAAACACCATATATTTT
CDR3aa: CASSIVGKGNTIYF

v_gene: TRBV5-4
abundance: NA
d_gene: TRBD2
j_gene: TRBJ2-7
CDR3nt: TGTGCCAGCAGCTCCGGGACTAACTACGAGCAGTACTTC
CDR3aa: CASSSGTNYEQYF

v_gene: TRBV29-1
abundance: NA
d_gene: NA
j_gene: TRBJ2-2
CDR3nt: TGCAGCGGCCGCTTCACCGGGGAGCTGTTTTTT
CDR3aa: CSGRFTGELFF

v_gene: TRBV7-9
abundance: once
d_gene: NA
j_gene: TRBJ2-7
CDR3nt: TGTGCCAGCAGCCCCCCAGGGGACGAGCAGTACTTC
CDR3aa: CASSPPGDEQYF

v_gene: TRBV5-1
abundance: NA
d_gene: NA
j_gene: TRBJ2-5
CDR3nt: TGCGCCAGCAGCTCAGGACGGCGGGAAGAGACCCAGTACTTC
CDR3aa: CASSSGRREETQYF

v_gene: TRBV9
abundance: NA
d_gene: NA
j_gene: TRBJ2-7
CDR3nt: TGTGCCAGCAGCCCCGCCTACAGCGGCGAGCAGTACTTC
CDR3aa: CASSPAYSGEQYF

v_gene: TRBV6-4
abundance: NA
d_gene: TRBD2
j_gene: TRBJ2-3
CDR3nt: TGTGCCAGCAGGCGGGACTACACAGATACGCAGTATTTT
CDR3aa: CASRRDYTDTQYF

v_gene: TRBV5-1
abundance: few
d_gene: TRBD1
j_gene: TRBJ2-6
CDR3nt: TGCGCCAGCAGCTTGGTTGGCAGGGGGCTATCTGGGGCCAACGTCCTGACTTTC
CDR3aa: CASSLVGRGLSGANVLTF

v_gene: TRBV11-2
abundance: once
d_gene: NA
j_gene: TRBJ2-5
CDR3nt: TGTGCCAGCAGCTCCCAGGGCTTGGGGACCCAGTACTTC
CDR3aa: CASSSQGLGTQYF

v_gene: TRBV19
abundance: NA
d_gene: TRBD1
j_gene: TRBJ1-2
CDR3nt: TGTGCCAGTAGTCTCAGACAGGGCCGGAACTATGGCTACACCTTC
CDR3aa: CASSLRQGRNYGYTF

v_gene: TRBV5-1
abundance: few
d_gene: NA
j_gene: TRBJ1-3
CDR3nt: TGCGCCAGCAGCTCGGCGGGGAAAGCATCTGGAAACACCATATATTTT
CDR3aa: CASSSAGKASGNTIYF

v_gene: TRBV5-1
abundance: NA
d_gene: NA
j_gene: TRBJ1-3
CDR3nt: TGCGCCAGCAGCTTGGACTCTGGAAACACCATATATTTT
CDR3aa: CASSLDSGNTIYF

v_gene: TRBV15
abundance: once
d_gene: TRBD1
j_gene: TRBJ1-2
CDR3nt: TGTGCCACCAGCAGAGATCTTGTCAGGGGGGCTACCCGGAGCGGCTACACCTTC
CDR3aa: CATSRDLVRGATRSGYTF

v_gene: TRBV15
abundance: NA
d_gene: TRBD2
j_gene: TRBJ2-5
CDR3nt: TGTGCCACCAGCAGAGATCACCCTAGCGGGGGAGAGACCCAGTACTTC
CDR3aa: CATSRDHPSGGETQYF

v_gene: TRBV6-5
abundance: few
d_gene: NA
j_gene: TRBJ1-6
CDR3nt: TGTGCCAGCACCTCCGGGGCAGGGTGGCGAGTACCCCTCCACTTT
CDR3aa: CASTSGAGWRVPLHF

v_gene: TRBV15
abundance: NA
d_gene: NA
j_gene: TRBJ2-1
CDR3nt: TGTGCCACCAGCCCGCGACAGTCCTACAATGAGCAGTTCTTC
CDR3aa: CATSPRQSYNEQFF

v_gene: TRBV16
abundance: once
d_gene: TRBD1
j_gene: TRBJ2-1
CDR3nt: TGTGCCAGCAGCCAAGAGGGGGCTCCCGGGACAGGGAGGGCGGCTGAGCAGTTCTTC
CDR3aa: CASSQEGAPGTGRAAEQFF

v_gene: TRBV14
abundance: NA
d_gene: TRBD1
j_gene: TRBJ2-4
CDR3nt: TGTGCCAGCAGCCACCACCGGGACAGGGTCGGTTGGGTAGCCAAAAACATTCAGTACTTC
CDR3aa: CASSHHRDRVGWVAKNIQYF

v_gene: TRBV5-8
abundance: NA
d_gene: TRBD2
j_gene: TRBJ2-1
CDR3nt: TGTGCCAGCAGCCTAGCGGGAAGAGGGGTGCAGTTCTTC
CDR3aa: CASSLAGRGVQFF

v_gene: TRBV5-1
abundance: NA
d_gene: NA
j_gene: TRBJ2-1
CDR3nt: TGCGCCAGCAGCTTTGGGCAGGGTAGCTCCTACAATGAGCAGTTCTTC
CDR3aa: CASSFGQGSSYNEQFF

v_gene: TRBV7-2
abundance: NA
d_gene: NA
j_gene: TRBJ2-7
CDR3nt: TGTGCCAGCAAAGTTGGGAGCTACGAGCAGTACTTC
CDR3aa: CASKVGSYEQYF

v_gene: TRBV7-2
abundance: NA
d_gene: NA
j_gene: TRBJ2-7
CDR3nt: TGTGCCAGCAGCTCTAGGGACTACGAGCAGTACTTC
CDR3aa: CASSSRDYEQYF